This T cell receptor (beta chain) was sequenced during a study of shared clonotypes between healthy human individuals. Study-wide context: The people who gave samples were a couple of women and three men aged 18 to 49.

Execution of the assay was at deep level. Produced via immunoSEQ multiplex PCR; TCRdb's table is partial and in-frame only. The data contain roughly 2.1 million clones, roughly 91% of them singletons. With regard to this clone: Its antigen remains unidentified.

Findings and limits, study-wide: Naive CD4 clonotypes were shared across a handful of donors at around 5%. Relative to clonotypes present in all four donors, those not shared had lower generation probabilities.

The CDR3 is made up of 12 amino acids. Trimming removed 3 bases from V and 8 bases from J, with 10 bases in between. The germline V gene has CDR1 LNHDA and CDR2 SQIVND (reference sequence). Naive-designated CD8 cells lacked CD45RO, were positively enriched for CCR7, and omitted terminally differentiated effector memory CD45RA+ cells. Specimen: naive CD8+ T cells from PBMCs. The V and J genes are TRBV19 and TRBJ1-2, with D possibly matching TRBD1 (5 bases). This receptor was identified in a man between 18 and 35 years old in good health. Some clones in this sample may be carry-over from other donors' samples. The chain's CDR3 is CASSIGAGGYTF. CDR3 coding DNA: TGTGCCAGTAGTATCGGGGCGGGCGGCTACACCTTC.